Presented here are 21 T cell receptor beta chains from one specimen sequenced in a study of preoperative IRX-2 immunotherapy in early breast cancer. Clones were read by immunoSEQ multiplex PCR, and TCRdb kept only the in-frame ones, dropping some. The repertoire consists of about 19,000 clones, with 85% occurring once and the leading ten covering roughly 1.1%. Sample treatment: preoperative locoregional IRX-2 cytokine immunotherapy. Sequencing used lymph node tissue, obtained after IRX-2 immunotherapy. These receptors were collected from a human donor with breast cancer.

The chain has TRBV29-1 and TRBJ1-1; D is perhaps TRBD1 (5 bases). The CDR3 loop spans 16 amino acids. V lost 6 bases, J lost 0 bases, and 20 bases lay in between. CDR1 is SQVTM, CDR2 ANQGSEA, per germline. The CDR3 nucleotides are TGCAGCGTGGGGCAGGCAGCGGGGAAGGTGAACACTGAAGCTTTCTTT. It yields the protein CSVGQAAGKVNTEAFF.

The chain is built from TRBV14 and TRBJ1-2, with 9 bases identical to TRBD1. CDR1 is SGHDN, CDR2 FVKESK, per germline. The CDR3 totals 16 residues. V lost 4 bases, J lost 7 bases, and 13 bases stayed unmatched. CDR3 sequence (DNA): TGTGCCAGCAGCCCGGCGGACAGGGGAAGAACTACTGGCTACACCTTC. It is translated as CASSPADRGRTTGYTF.

By share of the sample, this clone is medium-sized. This chain joins TRBV11-3 and TRBJ2-1, with no clear D. V was pared by 5 bases and J by 3 bases, with 14 bases between. Per the germline V gene, CDR1 is SGHNT and CDR2 is YENEEA. The CDR3 is 15 amino acids. CDR3 residues: CASSHTQPGYNEQFF. Written as DNA, the CDR3 is TGTGCCAGCAGCCACACTCAACCAGGCTACAATGAGCAGTTCTTC.

For this clone: Other DNA variants within this sample encode the same CDR3. V is TRBV19 and J is TRBJ2-3; D gene ambiguous. Germline V gene lookup returns CDR1 LNHDA and CDR2 SQIVND (reference sequence). This CDR3 region has 12 residues. Trimming cost V 3 bases and J 4 bases, with 5 bases left between them. CDR3: CASSIGPDTQYF. The DNA of the CDR3 is TGTGCCAGTAGTATTGGGCCAGATACGCAGTATTTT.

The chain has TRBV6-8 and TRBJ2-7; TRBD2 is a possible D gene (6 bases). V lost 2 bases to trimming and J lost 6 bases, with 11 bases between them. The CDR3 contains 13 residues. Germline V gives CDR1 MNHGY, CDR2 SAAAGT. The CDR3 region has the DNA TGTGCCAGCAGTTACGCGGGACGACCCGAGCAGTACTTC. Its protein is CASSYAGRPEQYF.

V usage is TRBV12-5 and J usage is TRBJ1-2, with TRBD1 matching over 8 bases. Germline V gene sequence: CDR1 LGHNT, CDR2 FRNRAP. This CDR3 has 13 amino acids. CDR3 DNA: TGTGCCAGCACTAACCCCCAGGGGGCTGGCTACACCTTC. Residues: CASTNPQGAGYTF.

This clone was detected only once. The rearrangement links TRBV18 to TRBJ2-5; no definite D call. Germline values: CDR1 KGHSH, CDR2 LQKENI. The CDR3 covers 13 residues. The ends were cut back, 2 bases at V and 5 bases at J, with 9 bases in the middle. The CDR3 here is CASSPGDWETQYF. CDR3 in DNA: TGTGCCAGCTCACCAGGGGATTGGGAGACCCAGTACTTC.

The chain carries TRBV12-5 and TRBJ2-7; 10 bases match TRBD1. The CDR3 covers 14 residues. In germline, CDR1 is LGHNT, CDR2 FRNRAP. After removal of 4 bases from V and 6 bases from J, the junction contained 6 bases not matched to a gene. CDR3 in DNA: TGTGCTAGTGGTTCCGGGACAGGGGTGTCCGAGCAGTACTTC. It yields the protein CASGSGTGVSEQYF. The whole variable domain, filled in from reference TRBV12-5 and TRBJ2-7, reads DARVTQTPRHKVTEMGQEVTMRCQPILGHNTVFWYRQTMMQGLELLAYFRNRAPLDDSGMPKDRFSAEMPDATLATLKIQPSEPRDSAVYFCASGSGTGVSEQYFGPGTRLTVT.

The rearrangement uses TRBV27 and TRBJ1-2; the match to TRBD1 covers 8 bases. The CDR3 is 14 amino acids. Trimming at V came to 6 bases and at J to 8 bases, leaving 11 bases not matched to a gene. The germline V gene encodes CDR1 MNHEY and CDR2 SMNVEV (reference sequence). CDR3 residues: CASRSLDRVKGYTF. The DNA for the CDR3 is TGTGCCAGCAGGTCCTTGGACAGGGTAAAAGGCTACACCTTC.

The chain links TRBV11-3 to TRBJ1-1; 8 bases line up with TRBD1. The CDR3 consists of 17 residues. V trimming: 3 bases; J trimming: 4 bases; junction bases outside the gene matches: 13. CDR1 and CDR2 (germline): SGHNT, YENEEA. This chain's CDR3 is CASSLSLRTGFSTEAFF. CDR3 sequence (DNA): TGTGCCAGCAGCTTGTCCCTCCGGACAGGGTTTTCCACTGAAGCTTTCTTT.

The count of this clone is one. The chain joins TRBV18 to TRBJ1-6; 9 bases are a match to TRBD1. CDR1 KGHSH and CDR2 LQKENI come from the germline V gene. V shed 5 bases, J shed 14 bases, and the junction held 13 bases outside the gene matches. This CDR3 region has 15 residues. The CDR3 nucleotides read TGTGCCAGCTCAAGGGACAGGGAGGTTGGCTTGTCCCTCCACTTT. This codes for CASSRDREVGLSLHF.

This clone was seen only once. The V and J genes are TRBV19 and TRBJ1-5, with D possibly TRBD1 on 5 matching bases. Germline V CDR1 and CDR2: LNHDA, SQIVND (reference sequence). The CDR3 has 13 residues. Trimming left V 9 bases short and J 3 bases short, with 12 bases between. The CDR3 loop is CASEPGLNQPQHF. The CDR3 DNA reads TGTGCCAGCGAGCCGGGACTCAATCAGCCCCAGCATTTT.

The chain couples TRBV18 to TRBJ2-3; D remains unclear. There are 15 residues in the CDR3. V lost 4 bases and J lost 1, with 12 bases in between. Germline loops: CDR1 KGHSH, CDR2 LQKENI. CDR3 sequence reads: CASSREKPGTDTQYF. The CDR3 region has the DNA TGTGCCAGCTCACGGGAAAAACCCGGCACAGATACGCAGTATTTT.

This clone was picked up one time. J is TRBJ2-2 and V is TRBV18; D not certain. V lost 2 bases to trimming and J lost 5 bases, with 3 bases between them. This CDR3 region has 12 residues. The germline CDR1 and CDR2 sequences are KGHSH and LQKENI. CDR3 DNA: TGTGCCAGCTCACCAGCGACCGGGGAGCTGTTTTTT. Residues: CASSPATGELFF.

This clone was found once. The V gene is TRBV19, the J gene TRBJ2-1; D is ambiguous. Germline lookup yields CDR1 LNHDA and CDR2 SQIVND (reference sequence). The CDR3 totals 14 residues. Trimming took 5 bases from V and 4 from J, leaving 12 bases between them. The CDR3 protein is CASSLGFNYNEQFF. The CDR3 region has the DNA TGTGCCAGTAGTTTGGGATTTAATTACAATGAGCAGTTCTTC.

V and J are TRBV6-8 and TRBJ1-6, with TRBD1 identical over 8 bases. CDR1 MNHGY and CDR2 SAAAGT come from the germline V gene. J gave up 3 bases and V 0 bases, and 13 bases lay outside the gene matches. The CDR3 length is 20 residues. The DNA for the CDR3 is TGTGCCAGCAGTTACTCACTAGGGACAGGTGCCCAACACTATAATTCACCCCTCCACTTT. It translates to CASSYSLGTGAQHYNSPLHF.

V usage is TRBV28 and J usage is TRBJ1-1, with 8 bases matching TRBD1. The CDR3 contains 16 residues. Per germline, CDR1 MDHEN and CDR2 SYDVKM. V lost 6 bases to trimming and J lost 3 bases; unmatched junction nucleotides: 12. In nucleotides, the CDR3 is TGTGCCAGCAGATACCCTGCAGGGGGCATCTACACTGAAGCTTTCTTT. Residues: CASRYPAGGIYTEAFF.

The CDR3 DNA sequence: TGCGCCAGCAGCTTGACGGGGCCTCAAGAGACCCAGTACTTC. Protein product: CASSLTGPQETQYF. The chain joins TRBV5-1 to TRBJ2-5; D may correspond to TRBD1 or TRBD2 (5 bases each). The CDR3 spans 14 residues. The germline gives CDR1 SGHRS, CDR2 YFSETQ. V lost 1 base to trimming and J lost 2 bases, with 9 bases between them.

The chain uses TRBV6-8 and TRBJ2-5; no clear D gene. This CDR3 contains 12 residues. V lost 0 bases and J lost 4, with 3 bases in between. CDR1 and CDR2 from the germline V gene are MNHGY and SAAAGT. CDR3 in amino acids: CASSYSRETQYF. CDR3 bases: TGTGCCAGCAGTTACTCGAGAGAGACCCAGTACTTC.

The rearrangement links TRBV7-6 to TRBJ1-6; the D gene is possibly TRBD1 (6 bases). The CDR3 contains 14 residues. The germline CDR1 and CDR2 sequences are SGHVS and FNYEAQ. Trimming cost V 5 bases and J 10 bases, with 15 bases left between them. The chain's CDR3 is CASSQETTGSPLHF. CDR3 DNA: TGTGCCAGCAGCCAGGAAACGACAGGATCACCCCTCCACTTT. The entire variable domain, with the rest obtained from reference TRBV7-6 and TRBJ1-6, is as follows: GAGVSQSPRYKVTKRGQDVALRCDPISGHVSLYWYRQALGQGPEFLTYFNYEAQQDKSGLPNDRFSAERPEGSISTLTIQRTEQRDSAMYRCASSQETTGSPLHFGNGTRLTVT.

The chain is built from TRBV19 and TRBJ2-7; TRBD1 matches at 7 bases. V shed 6 bases, J shed 3 bases, and the junction held 2 bases outside the gene matches. This CDR3 spans 12 amino acids. Germline CDR1 reads LNHDA; CDR2 reads SQIVND (reference sequence). The DNA of the CDR3 is TGTGCCAGTAGCGGGGACAGCTACGAGCAGTACTTC. Its protein product is CASSGDSYEQYF.